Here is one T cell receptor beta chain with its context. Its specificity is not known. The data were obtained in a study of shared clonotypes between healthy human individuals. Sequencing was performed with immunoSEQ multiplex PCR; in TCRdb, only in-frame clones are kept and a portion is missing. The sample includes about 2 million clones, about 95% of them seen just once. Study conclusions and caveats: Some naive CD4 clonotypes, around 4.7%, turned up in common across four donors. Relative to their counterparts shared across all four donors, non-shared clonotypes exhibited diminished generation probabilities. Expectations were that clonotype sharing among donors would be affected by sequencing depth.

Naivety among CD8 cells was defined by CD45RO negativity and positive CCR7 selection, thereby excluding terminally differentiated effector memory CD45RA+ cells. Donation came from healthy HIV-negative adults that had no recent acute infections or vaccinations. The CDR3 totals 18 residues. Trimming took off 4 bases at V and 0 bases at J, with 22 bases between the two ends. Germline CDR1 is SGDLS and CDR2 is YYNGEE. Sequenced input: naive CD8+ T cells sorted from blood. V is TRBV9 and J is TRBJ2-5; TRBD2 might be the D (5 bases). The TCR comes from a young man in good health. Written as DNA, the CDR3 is TGTGCCAGCAGCCAAGAGGGCTCTGGGCCCAGGTACCAAGAGACCCAGTACTTC. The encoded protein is CASSQEGSGPRYQETQYF.